This T cell receptor (beta chain) was sequenced in a study of T cells in Graves' hyperthyroidism and ophthalmopathy (dated by TCRdb to about 2019). Regarding the study in general: Peripheral blood was sampled at the time of initial diagnosis, prior to any treatment. To identify distinguishing TCR V-J signatures, a discovery cohort of 90 to 100 patients was used, comprising some 43 with Graves' ophthalmopathy and under 60 with stable Graves' hyperthyroidism. Whether ophthalmopathy could be predicted prospectively was tested in an independent validation cohort made up of roughly 19 hyperthyroidism patients plus 17 patients who later progressed to ophthalmopathy. The 75 to 100 discovery patients were randomly divided into training and test sets at a 7:3 ratio. In several Graves' hyperthyroidism patients, the study also compared T-cell repertoires from thyroid tissue with T-cell repertoires from blood. After blood sampling, hyperthyroidism patients were treated with methimazole at a starting dose of 30 mg daily, and ophthalmopathy patients were treated with high-dose intravenous methylprednisolone. The paper reports TCR Vbeta CDR3 sequencing of some 140 peripheral blood samples: 40 to 45 ophthalmopathy, roughly 80 hyperthyroidism and approximately 17 progressor patients. Points the paper makes about the study in general: In validation, the model predicted progression to ophthalmopathy with approximately 70% sensitivity and 72% to 75% specificity, a median of around six months before onset. No statistical method was used to fix the sample size in advance, and group allocation was not hidden from the investigators. Ophthalmopathy was separated from stable hyperthyroidism by a 13 V-J signature model, with around 88% sensitivity and around 81% specificity obtained in cross-validation and 80%/75% obtained in testing. Most expanded thyroid clonotypes (frequency above 0.001) were also detected in blood, suggesting blood repertoires may reflect thyroid immune responses.

Between the V and J ends, shortened by 3 bases and 1 base respectively, the junction contains 12 bases. From the cysteine up to the phenylalanine, the CDR3 has a length of 15 residues. CDR3 DNA is the only sequence kept; it has 45 bases, read in frame from the first base. The germline V gene provides CDR1 SNHLY and CDR2 FYNNEI. This clonotype was seen repeatedly, ten times or more. No antigen is known for it. The record has no base qualities; no much larger clone is one base away. Ophthalmopathy patients had moderately to severely active disease, Clinical Activity Score of at least 3, NOSPECS grade of at least 4, and duration under 3 months. Exclusion was applied to patients with uncontrolled infections, other autoimmune diseases, pregnancy or lactation. Diagnoses relied on clinical symptoms, serum thyroxine and TRAb, thyroid ultrasound and orbital computed tomography. Ficoll-Paque density gradient centrifugation was used to isolate PBMCs from under 11 ml of fresh peripheral blood. Trizol reagent was used to extract total RNA, and RNA quality was then checked on an Agilent 2100 Bioanalyzer.

The TCR beta CDR3 regions were amplified from RNA transcripts. A first-round RT-PCR of the TCR CDR3 used the HTBI primer set with the Qiagen OneStep RT-PCR kit. A second multiplex PCR round built the libraries, followed by size selection and purification. Paired-end sequencing of the libraries was performed with 100 bp reads on an Illumina HiSeq2000. As for the authors' bioinformatics: SOAPnuke was used to process the raw data, with reads discarded if the reads contained adapters or uncalled bases, had a mean Phred below 15, or lacked an exact constant-primer or identifier match. High-quality paired reads were merged with COPE v1.2.5, and unique nucleotide sequences were defined as clonotypes. Clonotypes were aligned to IMGT TRBV, TRBD and TRBJ reference segments using MiTCR v1.1. The analysis included only V-J combinations with a frequency above 0.0001, which together covered more than 99% of the repertoires. The TCS score was defined as the ratio of F50 (clonal expansion) to E x V (chaos), calculated using BLOSUM62-based TCRdist between CDR3 peptides within each V-J. Welch's t-statistics and random forest reduced roughly 500 V-J features to roughly 13, which were used in a naive Bayes classifier (R e1071). TCRdb reprocessing: public reads trimmed at Q25 with fastp, clones called with MiXCR, in-frame beta chains kept. A single entry per CDR3 protein holds the most common genes and DNA from its merged rows. The V and J calls were determined by TCRdb, not by the authors. The table for this sample lists approximately 520,000 distinct CDR3 sequences; 24% of them were counted only once. In total, the top ten clones hold approximately 11% of the sample.

The rearrangement combines TRBV2 with TRBJ2-5, with TRBD2 as a weak D call on 6 bases. The receptor was isolated from a woman in her twenties or thirties with Graves' ophthalmopathy. Sequenced: blood. The CDR3 has the sequence CASSDTPRGQETQYF. The nucleotides read TGTGCCAGCAGTGATACTCCGCGGGGCCAAGAGACCCAGTACTTC.